The 9 T cell receptor beta chains in this list originate from one sample, sequenced in a study of blood T cell repertoires in COVID-19. Measured with immunoSEQ multiplex PCR; TCRdb has only the in-frame clones, and not every one. The sample has 65,000 to 75,000 clones, around 70% seen once. The sequenced sample was peripheral blood. Receptors were obtained from a man between 65 and 85 years old with acute or convalescent COVID-19.

V and J are TRBV28 and TRBJ1-4; 9 nucleotides align to TRBD1. V lost 5 bases to trimming and J lost 7 bases; unmatched junction nucleotides: 8. There are 15 residues in the CDR3. CDR1 and CDR2 from the germline V gene are MDHEN and SYDVKM. The CDR3 spells CASSPDRGGGEKLFF. The CDR3 DNA follows: TGTGCCAGCAGTCCGGACAGGGGCGGAGGTGAAAAACTGTTTTTT. Complete variable domain (other parts from reference TRBV28 and TRBJ1-4): DVKVTQSSRYLVKRTGEKVFLECVQDMDHENMFWYRQDPGLGLRLIYFSYDVKMKEKGDIPEGYSVSREKKERFSLILESASTNQTSMYLCASSPDRGGGEKLFFGSGTQLSVL.

The gene calls are TRBV10-1 and TRBJ2-2, with no clear D. CDR3 length: 15 amino acids. With 3 bases removed from V and 5 bases from J, the gap between germline ends came to 13 bases. CDR1 is WNHNN and CDR2 is SYGVQD in the germline V gene (reference sequence). The CDR3 region has the DNA TGCGCCAGCAGTGATCAGGCGTCCCCAACCGGGGAGCTGTTTTTT. As protein: CASSDQASPTGELFF.

The chain employs TRBV28 and TRBJ1-1; 7 nucleotides match TRBD1. Germline V gene data show CDR1 as MDHEN and CDR2 as SYDVKM. The ends lost 11 bases at V and 0 bases at J; junction bases unmatched: 9. This CDR3 comprises 14 residues. The CDR3 sequence is CASRNQGVNTEAFF. DNA for the CDR3: TGTGCCTCCCGAAACCAGGGGGTGAACACTGAAGCTTTCTTT.

The chain combines TRBV6-5 with TRBJ1-5; tentative D call: TRBD1 (6 bases). This CDR3 is built from 13 residues. V was shortened by 6 bases and J by 5 bases, with 11 bases between the two germline ends. CDR1 is MNHEY, CDR2 SVGAGI, per germline. This chain's CDR3 is CASRRGRDQPQHF. The CDR3 DNA follows: TGTGCCAGCAGGAGGGGGAGAGATCAGCCCCAGCATTTT.

The gene calls are TRBV6-1 and TRBJ1-5, with a weak D call TRBD1 (6 bases). This CDR3 comprises 18 residues. Germline CDR1 is MNHNS and CDR2 is SASEGT. The V end lost 2 bases, the J end lost 0 bases, and 17 bases lay between the germline ends. In nucleotides, the CDR3 is TGTGCCAGCAGTGAATTCCCCCTACAGGGAGTTAGCAATCAGCCCCAGCATTTT. Protein product: CASSEFPLQGVSNQPQHF.

This clone showed up just a few times. The chain uses TRBV9 and TRBJ2-2; 9 bases align to TRBD2. V dropped 0 bases and J dropped 4; count of bases not matched to a gene: 10. The CDR3 length is 18 residues. The germline V gene encodes CDR1 SGDLS and CDR2 YYNGEE. The DNA of the CDR3 is TGTGCCAGCAGCGTAGGTGGTAGCGGGAGTGGCGTCACCGGGGAGCTGTTTTTT. It is translated as CASSVGGSGSGVTGELFF.

Only one count was recorded for this clone. The chain joins TRBV18 to TRBJ2-5; 8 nucleotides match TRBD2. In germline, CDR1 is KGHSH, CDR2 LQKENI. The CDR3 has 14 residues. V trimming: 4 bases; J trimming: 3 bases; junction bases outside the gene matches: 4. The CDR3 loop is CASSLPGLEETQYF. For the CDR3, the DNA is TGTGCCAGCTCACTGCCGGGACTAGAAGAGACCCAGTACTTC.

The genes are TRBV4-1 and TRBJ1-3; 12 bases are shared with TRBD1. The V gene's germline CDR1 is MGHRA and CDR2 YSYEKL. V lost 0 bases, J lost 5 bases, and 8 bases stayed unmatched. The CDR3 contains 18 residues. DNA of the CDR3: TGCGCCAGCAGCCAAGACCCGCCGGGACAGGGGGCGCGAAACACCATATATTTT. Translation gives CASSQDPPGQGARNTIYF.

The chain joins TRBV7-4 to TRBJ2-1; 9 nucleotides align to TRBD1. Germline-derived CDR1 and CDR2 are SGHVT and SQSDAQ. J was trimmed by 6 bases and V by 4 bases; bases with no gene match: 7. The length of the CDR3 is 15 residues. CDR3 coding DNA: TGTGCCAGCAGCTCCACAGGGGGCGAGTTCAATGAGCAGTTCTTC. Its translation: CASSSTGGEFNEQFF.